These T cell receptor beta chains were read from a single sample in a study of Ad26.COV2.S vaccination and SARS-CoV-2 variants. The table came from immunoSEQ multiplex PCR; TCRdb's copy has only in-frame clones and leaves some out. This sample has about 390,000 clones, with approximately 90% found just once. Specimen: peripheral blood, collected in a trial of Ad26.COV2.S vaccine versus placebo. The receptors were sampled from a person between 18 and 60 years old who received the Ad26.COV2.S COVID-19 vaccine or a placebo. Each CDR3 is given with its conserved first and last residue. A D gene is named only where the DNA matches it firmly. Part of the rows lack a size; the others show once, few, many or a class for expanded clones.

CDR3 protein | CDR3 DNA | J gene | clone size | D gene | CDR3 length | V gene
CASSLVSGVYRLLQSGQFF | TGTGCCAGCAGCTTGGTCTCTGGGGTGTATCGGCTTCTACAATCAGGGCAGTTCTTC | TRBJ2-1 | NA | NA | 19 | TRBV5-4
CASSEEGGSQGYTF | TGTGCCAGCAGCGAAGAGGGGGGCTCTCAAGGCTACACCTTC | TRBJ1-2 | NA | NA | 14 | TRBV5-4
CASSQEQAHEDAEAFF | TGTGCCAGCAGCCAAGAACAGGCACACGAGGACGCTGAAGCTTTCTTT | TRBJ1-1 | NA | NA | 16 | TRBV3-1/TRBV3-2
CASSQEVRDRIYGYTF | TGCGCCAGCAGCCAAGAGGTTAGGGACAGGATCTATGGCTACACCTTC | TRBJ1-2 | NA | TRBD1 | 16 | TRBV4-3
CASRDGGPSYEQYF | TGTGCCAGCAGGGACGGGGGGCCATCCTACGAGCAGTACTTC | TRBJ2-7 | NA | NA | 14 | TRBV7-2
CATSDLSDEAFF | TGTGCCACCAGTGATTTATCGGATGAAGCTTTCTTT | TRBJ1-1 | once | NA | 12 | TRBV24-1
CASSLYSGGAHNEQFF | TGTGCCAGCAGTTTGTATAGCGGGGGGGCCCACAATGAGCAGTTCTTC | TRBJ2-1 | NA | TRBD2 | 16 | TRBV6-5
CATSRDFANTGELFF | TGTGCCACCAGCAGAGATTTCGCGAACACCGGGGAGCTGTTTTTT | TRBJ2-2 | NA | NA | 15 | TRBV15
CASSFSLGYPYTGELFF | TGTGCCAGCAGCTTTAGCCTTGGCTACCCTTACACCGGGGAGCTGTTTTTT | TRBJ2-2 | NA | NA | 17 | TRBV5-5
CASTPGTGPLYF | TGCGCCAGCACCCCCGGGACAGGGCCTCTTTACTTC | TRBJ2-7 | NA | TRBD1 | 12 | TRBV23-1